A selection of T cell receptor beta chains follows, all from one sample in a study of blood T cell repertoires in COVID-19. Sequencing used immunoSEQ multiplex PCR; TCRdb keeps in-frame clones, though not all of them. The table has some 320,000 clones, about 90% seen once. Input material: PBMCs or T cells enriched from blood (not recorded which). The receptors were sampled from a woman aged 30 to 39 who had recovered from COVID-19. Both conserved end residues are part of each CDR3. The D gene is left open where the match is weak. For some rows the clone size is stated as once, few or many, or as a class when expanded; others skip it.

j_call clone_size d_call v_call cdr3_aa cdr3_nt
TRBJ2-7 . . TRBV29-1 CSVSDTLDEQYF TGCAGCGTCTCAGACACACTAGACGAGCAGTACTTC
TRBJ1-1 . . TRBV4-2 CASSQVFGREVGTEAFF TGTGCCAGCAGCCAAGTCTTCGGCAGGGAAGTGGGCACTGAAGCTTTCTTT
TRBJ1-2 . . TRBV6-6 CASSSYWSTGSYTF TGTGCCAGCAGTTCTTACTGGAGCACGGGTAGCTACACCTTC
TRBJ2-7 . TRBD2 TRBV4-2 CASSQLAGDPYEQYF TGTGCCAGCAGCCAATTAGCGGGGGACCCCTACGAGCAGTACTTC
TRBJ2-7 . TRBD2 TRBV29-1 CSVEEWTSGALPYEQYF TGCAGCGTTGAAGAGTGGACTAGCGGGGCTTTACCTTACGAGCAGTACTTC
TRBJ1-1 . TRBD1 TRBV7-9 CASRPRIGQGRAKNTEAFF TGTGCCAGCCGTCCCCGTATCGGACAGGGGCGCGCCAAAAACACTGAAGCTTTCTTT
TRBJ1-2 . TRBD1 TRBV3-1/TRBV3-2 CASSQAGGDGYTF TGTGCCAGCAGCCAAGCAGGGGGCGATGGCTACACCTTC
TRBJ1-3 few TRBD1 TRBV7-2 CASSPQTGVEYSGNTIYF TGTGCCAGCAGCCCACAAACAGGGGTGGAATACTCTGGAAACACCATATATTTT
TRBJ1-6 . . TRBV19 CASRPGGPRAPLHF TGTGCCAGTAGGCCCGGGGGTCCTCGGGCACCCCTCCACTTT
TRBJ1-1 . . TRBV5-4 CASSLPPRPEAFF TGTGCCAGCAGCTTGCCCCCGAGGCCCGAAGCTTTCTTT
TRBJ2-3 . . TRBV15 CATSKLSSGPGVRDTQYF TGTGCCACCAGCAAACTGAGTAGCGGCCCTGGGGTCCGGGATACGCAGTATTTT
TRBJ1-2 few TRBD1 TRBV3-1/TRBV3-2 CASSFRDREPRGYTF TGTGCCAGCAGCTTCCGGGACAGGGAGCCCCGCGGCTACACCTTC
TRBJ2-2 once TRBD1 TRBV9 CASSVVEGAYTGELFF TGTGCCAGCAGCGTAGTCGAGGGGGCATATACCGGGGAGCTGTTTTTT
TRBJ2-1 once TRBD1 TRBV5-1 CASSPTGQGASILNEQFF TGCGCCAGCAGCCCGACGGGACAGGGGGCGAGTATTTTGAATGAGCAGTTCTTC
TRBJ2-7 . TRBD2 TRBV20-1 CSASPGGLSSYEQYF TGCAGTGCTAGTCCGGGAGGTCTTAGCTCCTACGAGCAGTACTTC
TRBJ1-6 . . TRBV27 CASSSTEPNSPLHF TGTGCCAGCAGTTCGACAGAACCCAATTCACCCCTCCACTTT
TRBJ2-7 . TRBD2 TRBV4-1 CASSYSGGAGYEQYF TGCGCCAGCAGCTACAGCGGGGGGGCCGGGTACGAGCAGTACTTC
TRBJ2-3 few . TRBV6-5 CASSSTGSSTDTQYF TGTGCCAGCAGTTCTACAGGTTCGAGCACAGATACGCAGTATTTT
TRBJ1-1 . TRBD1 TRBV5-4 CASSFGQGGTEAFF TGTGCCAGCAGCTTCGGACAGGGAGGGACTGAAGCTTTCTTT
TRBJ1-2 . . TRBV19 CASIRSGTPDNGYTF TGTGCCAGTATCCGATCTGGGACTCCCGATAATGGCTACACCTTC
TRBJ2-5 . . TRBV7-5 CVRSDSGGDCRETQYF TGTGTCAGAAGCGATAGCGGGGGAGATTGCCGTGAGACCCAGTACTTC
TRBJ2-1 . . TRBV7-8 CASSPEGPPTYNEQFF TGTGCCAGCAGCCCCGAGGGCCCCCCTACCTACAATGAGCAGTTCTTC
TRBJ1-1 . TRBD1 TRBV5-6 CASSWTGVEKAFF TGTGCCAGCAGCTGGACAGGGGTGGAGAAAGCTTTCTTT
TRBJ2-7 . TRBD1 TRBV20-1 CSASLGTGGGLSYEQYF TGCAGTGCTAGTCTTGGGACAGGGGGCGGTCTCTCCTACGAGCAGTACTTC
TRBJ1-4 . . TRBV20-1 CSASWVGREKLFF TGCAGTGCTAGTTGGGTGGGCCGGGAAAAACTGTTTTTT
TRBJ2-7 . . TRBV5-1 CASSLPGVTSYEQYF TGCGCCAGCAGCTTGCCGGGGGTCACCTCCTACGAGCAGTACTTC
TRBJ2-3 . . TRBV5-8 CASSYGLLTDTQYF TGTGCCAGCAGCTATGGACTGCTCACAGATACGCAGTATTTT
TRBJ2-2 once . TRBV28 CASSQGVDGELFF TGTGCCAGCAGCCAGGGCGTGGACGGGGAGCTGTTTTTT